A selection of T cell receptor beta chains follows, all from one sample in a study of blood T cells in healthy people across ages. TCRdb analysed the 5' RACE reads with MiXCR anew, one entry per CDR3 protein. The sample has roughly 2 million distinct CDR3 sequences; around 48% are singletons. Input material: blood. The receptors stem from a woman aged 40 to 55 in good health. Both conserved end residues are part of each CDR3. The D gene is left open where the match is weak. A clone size is listed for some rows: how often the clone was seen (once, few, many), or a class if it is expanded.

v_gene	j_gene	abundance	d_gene	CDR3aa	CDR3nt
TRBV4-1	TRBJ2-7	few	NA	CASSQQSGSEQYF	TGCGCCAGCAGCCAACAATCCGGGAGCGAGCAGTACTTC
TRBV3-1	TRBJ2-3	few	NA	CASSQTKGMSTDTQYF	TGTGCCAGCAGCCAAACTAAGGGGATGAGCACAGATACGCAGTATTTT
TRBV9	TRBJ2-1	NA	TRBD2	CASSAALGEGEQFF	TGTGCCAGCAGCGCCGCCCTTGGGGAGGGTGAGCAGTTCTTC
TRBV12-3/TRBV12-4	TRBJ2-1	NA	TRBD2	CASTLSSGGYNEQFF	TGTGCCAGCACCCTCTCGAGCGGGGGGTACAATGAGCAGTTCTTC
TRBV6-2/TRBV6-3	TRBJ2-1	NA	NA	CASSDRSDEFF	TGTGCCAGCAGTGACCGATCAGATGAGTTCTTC
TRBV5-1	TRBJ2-7	NA	NA	CASSSGVNYEQYF	TGCGCCAGCAGCTCGGGGGTCAACTACGAGCAGTACTTC
TRBV7-7	TRBJ2-5	few	TRBD2	CASSYSGGREETQYF	TGTGCTAGCAGTTATAGCGGGGGGCGCGAAGAGACCCAGTACTTC
TRBV5-1	TRBJ2-5	few	TRBD1	CASSLEVTGVGETQYF	TGCGCCAGCAGCTTGGAAGTGACAGGGGTCGGGGAGACCCAGTACTTC
TRBV15	TRBJ2-7	NA	NA	CATSRGQEQYF	TGTGCCACCAGCAGAGGACAGGAGCAGTACTTC
TRBV20-1	TRBJ2-5	few	NA	CSARDQARGETQYF	TGCAGTGCTAGAGACCAAGCCCGAGGGGAGACCCAGTACTTC
TRBV20-1	TRBJ2-3	few	NA	CSAGGTSGALSTDTQYF	TGCAGTGCTGGGGGGACTTCAGGAGCGCTCAGCACAGATACGCAGTATTTT
TRBV11-2	TRBJ2-6	many	NA	CASSLARGTSGANVLTF	TGTGCCAGCAGCTTAGCCAGGGGAACTTCTGGGGCCAACGTCCTGACTTTC
TRBV28	TRBJ2-5	NA	TRBD1	CASSPGQGLSTGQYF	TGTGCCAGCAGTCCGGGACAGGGCCTATCCACTGGGCAGTACTTC
TRBV6-6	TRBJ2-7	NA	TRBD1	CASSYGRGLDEQYF	TGTGCCAGCAGTTACGGTAGGGGGCTAGACGAGCAGTACTTC